This is a list of T cell receptor beta chains from one sample in a study of blood T cell repertoires in COVID-19. The table came from immunoSEQ multiplex PCR; TCRdb's copy has only in-frame clones and leaves some out. The table has fewer than 130,000 clones, around 90% seen once. Sequencing used peripheral blood. The source is a human donor in a cohort sampled during active COVID-19. Each CDR3 is given with its conserved first and last residue. The D gene is left open where the match is weak. Clone size is shown for a subset of rows, as once, few, many or a class of expanded clone.

d_call	clone_size	v_call	j_call	cdr3_nt	cdr3_aa
TRBD2	.	TRBV30	TRBJ2-1	TGTGCCTGGAGTAGGACTAGTGCAAGGTCCTACAATGAGCAGTTCTTC	CAWSRTSARSYNEQFF
.	.	TRBV24-1	TRBJ2-1	TGTGCCACCAGTACCCAGTCGTACAATGAGCAGTTCTTC	CATSTQSYNEQFF
.	.	TRBV9	TRBJ2-7	TGTGCCAGCAGCCTCCACCCAGTGGCCGAGGGCTACGAGCAGTACTTC	CASSLHPVAEGYEQYF
TRBD1	.	TRBV5-8	TRBJ2-3	TGTGCCGCGGGGACAGGACAGGCCCTCAGGATAGATACGCAGTATTTT	CAAGTGQALRIDTQYF
TRBD1	.	TRBV6-6	TRBJ2-7	TGTGCCAGCAGTTACGGCAGGGGGTACGACGAGCAGTACTTC	CASSYGRGYDEQYF
.	.	TRBV6-5	TRBJ1-5	TGTGCCAGCAGAGAGTATTATAGCAATCAGCCCCAGCATTTT	CASREYYSNQPQHF
.	.	TRBV15	TRBJ1-5	TGTGCCACCAGCCGGGACACCAATCAGCCCCAGCATTTT	CATSRDTNQPQHF
.	once	TRBV7-3	TRBJ1-2	TGTGCCAGCAGCTTCACCCAGGGGTATGGCTACACCTTC	CASSFTQGYGYTF
.	.	TRBV7-2	TRBJ2-2	TGTGCCACCCTCAATTCTGCAGGGTTAGGCACCGGGGAGCTGTTTTTT	CATLNSAGLGTGELFF
.	.	TRBV12-3/TRBV12-4	TRBJ1-1	TGTGCCAGCAGTTTAGGGGGCGGCACTGAAGCTTTCTTT	CASSLGGGTEAFF
.	.	TRBV6-6	TRBJ1-5	TGTGCCAGCAGTTCCAGACAGGGCAATCAGCCCCAGCATTTT	CASSSRQGNQPQHF
.	.	TRBV12-5	TRBJ1-3	TGTGCTAGTGGTCTGGCCCTCTATGGAAACACCATATATTTT	CASGLALYGNTIYF
TRBD2	.	TRBV5-4	TRBJ2-1	TGTGCCAGCAGCTTGGGGGCTAGCGGAAAACACAATGAGCAGTTCTTC	CASSLGASGKHNEQFF
TRBD1	.	TRBV6-5	TRBJ2-7	TGTGCCAGCAGTTACTCAAGGGGACAGCTCGAGCAGTACTTC	CASSYSRGQLEQYF
.	.	TRBV6-2/TRBV6-3	TRBJ1-6	TGTGCCAGCAGTTACTCAGCTTATAATTCACCCCTCCACTTT	CASSYSAYNSPLHF
TRBD1	.	TRBV11-3	TRBJ1-1	TGTGCCAGCAGCTTAGGGACAGGGGGTAAAGCTTTCTTT	CASSLGTGGKAFF
.	.	TRBV6-5	TRBJ2-3	TGTGCCAGCAGCCGGGGGGATACGCAGTATTTT	CASSRGDTQYF
TRBD2	.	TRBV5-5	TRBJ2-3	TGTGCCAGCAGCCGAGCGGGAGAAGATACGCAGTATTTT	CASSRAGEDTQYF
TRBD2	.	TRBV12-5	TRBJ2-1	TGTGCTAGTGGTCTACTGGGGACTAGCGGCTACAATGAGCAGTTCTTC	CASGLLGTSGYNEQFF
.	.	TRBV7-2	TRBJ1-1	TGTGCCAGCAGCAAAGACAGGTCGGCTGAAGCTTTCTTT	CASSKDRSAEAFF
TRBD1	.	TRBV5-4	TRBJ1-1	TGTGCCAGCAGCCCTCACTTCACAGGGGAGGTGGGGACTGAAGCTTTCTTT	CASSPHFTGEVGTEAFF
TRBD2	.	TRBV19	TRBJ2-7	TGTGCCAGTAGTATAGCTGGCAGTCAGACTAGCCTCTACGAGCAGTACTTC	CASSIAGSQTSLYEQYF
TRBD2	.	TRBV27	TRBJ2-3	TGTGCCAGCAGTTTTCGAGCGGGGGGCACAGATACGCAGTATTTT	CASSFRAGGTDTQYF
.	.	TRBV5-4	TRBJ2-2	TGTGCCAGCAGCTTTAAACAGGGATACACCGGGGAGCTGTTTTTT	CASSFKQGYTGELFF
.	.	TRBV11-2	TRBJ2-2	TGTGCCAGCAGCTTGGGCCCGAACACCGGGGAGCTGTTTTTT	CASSLGPNTGELFF
.	once	TRBV18	TRBJ2-7	TGTGCCAGCTCACCAGTGACAGTCTACGAGCAGTACTTC	CASSPVTVYEQYF
.	.	TRBV24-1	TRBJ2-2	TGTGCCACCCGTCAGGGGGGCACCGGGGAGCTGTTTTTT	CATRQGGTGELFF
.	.	TRBV11-2	TRBJ1-1	TGTGCCAGCAGCTTAGATCTGAGGAGGGGAGGGAAAACTGAAGCTTTCTTT	CASSLDLRRGGKTEAFF
.	.	TRBV7-9	TRBJ2-3	TGTGCCAGCAGCTTCGGGGAGGATACGCAGTATTTT	CASSFGEDTQYF
TRBD1	.	TRBV25-1	TRBJ2-1	TGTGCCAGCGGGCCACAGGGGGCGATCCATGAGCAGTTCTTC	CASGPQGAIHEQFF
TRBD1	.	TRBV19	TRBJ1-2	TGTGCCAGTAGTGCCCCCTCTGACAGGGAAGATGGCTACACCTTC	CASSAPSDREDGYTF
.	once	TRBV5-4	TRBJ2-7	TGTGCCAGCAGCCAGTCAGGGTCACGGACCTACGAGCAGTACTTC	CASSQSGSRTYEQYF
.	.	TRBV19	TRBJ1-1	TGTGCCAGTAGTATCAGGGGCCCCCTGACGTCTTTCTGGGGGTCAGCTGAAGCTTTCTTT	CASSIRGPLTSFWGSAEAFF
TRBD2	.	TRBV28	TRBJ2-7	TGTGCCAGTCGGGACTACCACTACGAGCAGTACTTC	CASRDYHYEQYF
.	once	TRBV7-9	TRBJ2-5	TGTGCCAGCAGCTTTTCAGGGGAGGAGACCCAGTACTTC	CASSFSGEETQYF
.	once	TRBV4-1	TRBJ1-2	TGCGCCAGCAGCCAGAGACAGCTTAACTATGGCTACACCTTC	CASSQRQLNYGYTF
TRBD1	.	TRBV5-1	TRBJ1-4	TGCGCCAGCAGCTTAGGACAGGGAAATGAAAAACTGTTTTTT	CASSLGQGNEKLFF
.	medium-sized	TRBV19	TRBJ1-2	TGTGCCAGTAGTATATCCGGTTATGGCTACACCTTC	CASSISGYGYTF
.	few	TRBV19	TRBJ1-6	TGTGCCAGTGGATTAGGGGACAACATTTATTCACCCCTCCACTTT	CASGLGDNIYSPLHF
.	.	TRBV10-2	TRBJ2-1	TGCGCCAGCACTGTCGCTTGGGCCGGGGACAATGAGCAGTTCTTC	CASTVAWAGDNEQFF
.	.	TRBV29-1	TRBJ2-1	TGCAGCGTTGTCAGAGGGAGTTACCTCTACAATGAGCAGTTCTTC	CSVVRGSYLYNEQFF
TRBD1	.	TRBV18	TRBJ1-2	TGTGCCAGCTCAACCATATCGGGACAGGGGAACTATGGCTACACCTTC	CASSTISGQGNYGYTF
TRBD2	.	TRBV6-2/TRBV6-3	TRBJ2-3	TGTGCCAGCAGTACTCTTTCCGCGGGGGGCTTACAAGATACGCAGTATTTT	CASSTLSAGGLQDTQYF
.	.	TRBV19	TRBJ2-7	TGTGCCAGTAGTCTTGAGGGCCTTCCCTCCTACGAGCAGTACTTC	CASSLEGLPSYEQYF
.	.	TRBV15	TRBJ2-7	TGTGCCACCAGCAGAGAGGGCGGGATGCACTACGAGCAGTACTTC	CATSREGGMHYEQYF
.	.	TRBV30	TRBJ2-1	TGTGCCTGCTTGAGGGAGACCTCCTACAATGAGCAGTTCTTC	CACLRETSYNEQFF
.	.	TRBV27	TRBJ2-7	TGTGCCAGCAGTTCGTACCCCCGGGACACCTGGTTTCACGAGCAGTACTTC	CASSSYPRDTWFHEQYF
TRBD2	.	TRBV12-5	TRBJ2-3	TGTGCTAGTGGACTCGGGGGGGTCACAGATACGCAGTATTTT	CASGLGGVTDTQYF
TRBD2	.	TRBV5-1	TRBJ2-4	TGCGCCAGCAGCGCAGGTACTAGCGGGGGGTTAAACATTCAGTACTTC	CASSAGTSGGLNIQYF
TRBD2	.	TRBV11-2	TRBJ2-7	TGTGCCAGCAGCTTAGACTCGGGGGGATATGGCGAGCAGTACTTC	CASSLDSGGYGEQYF
TRBD1	.	TRBV18	TRBJ1-3	TGTGCCAGCTCACCACCTAGGTCCGGGACAGGGGCCTCTGGAAACACCATATATTTT	CASSPPRSGTGASGNTIYF
.	.	TRBV6-5	TRBJ1-5	TGTGCCGGGGGGGAATATAGCAATCAGCCCCAGCATTTT	CAGGEYSNQPQHF
TRBD1	.	TRBV28	TRBJ1-5	TGTGCCAGCAGTTTCACCGGGACAGGGCGCAATAGCAATCAGCCCCAGCATTTT	CASSFTGTGRNSNQPQHF
TRBD2	.	TRBV7-3	TRBJ2-1	TGTGCCAGCAGCTTCGATCCTAGCGGGAGGGCCGCCTCCTACAATGAGCAGTTCTTC	CASSFDPSGRAASYNEQFF
.	.	TRBV2	TRBJ1-2	TGTGCCAGCAGTGCCCAGGGAGGTAACTATGGCTACACCTTC	CASSAQGGNYGYTF